This TCR beta chain is drawn from a study of a mutant IDH1 vaccine in newly diagnosed glioma. The wider study: Pretreatment consisted of radiotherapy, temozolomide, or both, with most receiving both.

Study-level findings and limits: Induction of immune responses by the vaccine occurred in about 95% of patients.

Of note for this clone: The antigen remains unidentified.

Time point in this sample: week 11, during vaccination. Each dose of the vaccine consisted of 300 ug of mutant IDH1 20-mer peptide, with topical imiquimod. Looked up from germline, CDR1 is SGHTA and CDR2 is FQGNSA. This CDR3 region has 18 residues. The V and J ends lost 1 base and 3 bases, in that order; junction bases with no gene match: 12. Sequenced by immunoSEQ multiplex PCR; TCRdb stores in-frame clones only, minus some. The table includes tens of thousands of clones, about 91% detected once. This TCR was recovered from a man in his forties or fifties with glioma. The chain combines TRBV7-2 with TRBJ2-1; 7 bases align to TRBD2. Sequences were derived from PBMCs, sampled from a glioma patient whose treatment included an IDH1 peptide vaccine. CDR3 residues: CASSLEVIRTSRYNEQFF. The DNA for the CDR3 is TGTGCCAGCAGCTTAGAAGTGATCAGGACTAGTCGCTACAATGAGCAGTTCTTC.